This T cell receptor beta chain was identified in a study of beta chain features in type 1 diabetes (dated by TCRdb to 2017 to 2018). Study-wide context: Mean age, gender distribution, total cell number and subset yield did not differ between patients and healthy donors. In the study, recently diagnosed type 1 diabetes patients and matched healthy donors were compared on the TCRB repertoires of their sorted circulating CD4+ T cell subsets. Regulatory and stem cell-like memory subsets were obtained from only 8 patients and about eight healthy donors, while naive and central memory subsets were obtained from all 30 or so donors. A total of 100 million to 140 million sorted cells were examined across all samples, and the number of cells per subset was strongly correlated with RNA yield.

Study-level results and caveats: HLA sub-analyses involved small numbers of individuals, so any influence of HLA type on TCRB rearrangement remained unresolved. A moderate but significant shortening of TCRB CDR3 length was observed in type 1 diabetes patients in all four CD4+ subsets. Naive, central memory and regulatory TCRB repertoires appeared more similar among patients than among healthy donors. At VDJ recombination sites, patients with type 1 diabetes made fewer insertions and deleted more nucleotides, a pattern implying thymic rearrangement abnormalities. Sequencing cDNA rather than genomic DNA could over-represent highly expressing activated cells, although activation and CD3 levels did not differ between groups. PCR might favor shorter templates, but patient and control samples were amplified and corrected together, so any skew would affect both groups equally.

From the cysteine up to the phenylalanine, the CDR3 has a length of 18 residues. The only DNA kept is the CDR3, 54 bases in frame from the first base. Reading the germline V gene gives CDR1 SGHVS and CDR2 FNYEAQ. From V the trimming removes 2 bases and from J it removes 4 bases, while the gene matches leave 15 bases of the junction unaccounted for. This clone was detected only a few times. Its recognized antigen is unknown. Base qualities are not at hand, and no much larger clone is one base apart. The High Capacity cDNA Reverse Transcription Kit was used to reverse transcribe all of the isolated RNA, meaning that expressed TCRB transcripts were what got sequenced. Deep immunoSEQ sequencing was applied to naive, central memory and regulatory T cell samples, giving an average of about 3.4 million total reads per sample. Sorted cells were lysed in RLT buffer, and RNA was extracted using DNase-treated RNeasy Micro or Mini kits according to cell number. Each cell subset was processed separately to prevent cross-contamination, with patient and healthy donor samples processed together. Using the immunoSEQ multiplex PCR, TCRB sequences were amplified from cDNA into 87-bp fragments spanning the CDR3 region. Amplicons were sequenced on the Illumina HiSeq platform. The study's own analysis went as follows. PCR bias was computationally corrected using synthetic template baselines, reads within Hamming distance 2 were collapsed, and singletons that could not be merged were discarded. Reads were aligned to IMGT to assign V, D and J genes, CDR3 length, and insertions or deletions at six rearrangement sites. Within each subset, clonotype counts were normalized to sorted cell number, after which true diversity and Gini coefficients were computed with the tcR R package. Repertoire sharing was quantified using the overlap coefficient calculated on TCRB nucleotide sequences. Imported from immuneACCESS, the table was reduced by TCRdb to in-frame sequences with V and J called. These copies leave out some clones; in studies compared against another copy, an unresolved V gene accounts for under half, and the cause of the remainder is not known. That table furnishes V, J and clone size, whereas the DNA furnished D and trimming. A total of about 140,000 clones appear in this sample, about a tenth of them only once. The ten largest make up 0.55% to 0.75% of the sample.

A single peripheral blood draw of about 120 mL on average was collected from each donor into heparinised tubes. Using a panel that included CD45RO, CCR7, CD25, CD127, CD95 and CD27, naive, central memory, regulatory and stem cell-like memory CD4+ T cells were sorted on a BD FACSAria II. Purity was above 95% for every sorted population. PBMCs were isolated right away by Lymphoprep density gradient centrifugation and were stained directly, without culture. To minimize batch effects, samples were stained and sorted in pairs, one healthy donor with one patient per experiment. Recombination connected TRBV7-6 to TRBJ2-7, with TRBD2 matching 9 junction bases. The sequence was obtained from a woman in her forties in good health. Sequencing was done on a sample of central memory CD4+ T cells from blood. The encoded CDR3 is CASSLTIASGVGRYEQYF. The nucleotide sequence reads TGTGCCAGCAGCTTAACGATCGCTAGCGGGGTTGGTAGGTACGAGCAGTACTTC. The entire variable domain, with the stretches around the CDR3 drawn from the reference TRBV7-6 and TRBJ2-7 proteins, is GAGVSQSPRYKVTKRGQDVALRCDPISGHVSLYWYRQALGQGPEFLTYFNYEAQQDKSGLPNDRFSAERPEGSISTLTIQRTEQRDSAMYRCASSLTIASGVGRYEQYFGPGTRLTVT.